The present TCR beta chain was sequenced within a study of radiation and T cells in renal cell carcinoma. Across the study: Nephrectomy followed 15 Gy stereotactic body radiation by 4 weeks. General study findings and limits: No pretreatment tumor biopsies were available for baseline clonotypes.

The table came from immunoSEQ multiplex PCR; TCRdb's copy has only in-frame clones and leaves some out. This repertoire shows 130,000 to 150,000 clones, about 88% found once; its top ten account for about 12%. This CDR3 comprises 16 residues. Looked up from germline, CDR1 is MNHEY and CDR2 is SVGAGI. V gave up 0 bases and J gave up 6 bases, with 16 bases separating them. The time point here: baseline pretreatment blood. Treatment here: 15 Gy SBRT to primary tumor, nephrectomy 4 weeks later. The tumor was a clear cell renal cell carcinoma. With regard to this clone: Its antigen is not known.

The chain uses TRBV6-5 and TRBJ2-3; D tentatively fits TRBD1 or TRBD2 (7 bases each). The receptor was derived from a woman in her 50s with renal cell carcinoma. Sequenced here: blood, sampled from a patient whose treatment included radiotherapy and nephrectomy. The CDR3 nucleotides read TGTGCCAGCAGTTACTCCAGGGGGGGGAGTAGGGATACGCAGTATTTT. It codes for CASSYSRGGSRDTQYF.